Below are 28 T cell receptor beta chains sequenced from a single sample in a study of cytomegalovirus exposure and HLA in healthy donors. Profiled with immunoSEQ multiplex PCR; TCRdb holds only in-frame clones, not every one. The sample includes approximately 70,000 clones, about 94% of them seen just once. Material for sequencing was PBMCs. The receptors shown here come from a woman between 18 and 29 years old in good health and CMV-seronegative.

The CDR3 DNA follows: TGTGCCAGCAGTGAAGGACTATACCAAGAGACCCAGTACTTC. Translation gives CASSEGLYQETQYF. The rearrangement joins TRBV6-1 to TRBJ2-5; weak D call: TRBD2 (5 bases). V was pared by 1 base and J by 0 bases, with 6 bases between. Germline V gives CDR1 MNHNS, CDR2 SASEGT. The CDR3 runs 14 residues.

The rearrangement joins TRBV6-6 to TRBJ2-7, with 11 bases fitting TRBD1. V was pared by 6 bases and J by 5 bases, with 9 bases of the junction left unmatched. CDR3 size: 15 residues. Germline V gives CDR1 MNHNY, CDR2 SVGAGI (reference sequence). The CDR3 here is CASSPTGTGGNEQYF. The DNA for the CDR3 is TGTGCCAGCAGCCCGACCGGGACAGGGGGTAACGAGCAGTACTTC.

This sequence joins TRBV13 and TRBJ2-1, with 10 bases that match TRBD2. The CDR3 loop spans 15 amino acids. Germline V gene lookup returns CDR1 PRHDT and CDR2 FYEKMQ (reference sequence). Losses at the gene ends were 5 bases for V and 6 bases for J; bases not matched to a gene: 7. The CDR3 protein is CASSPRQRGGNEQFF. As DNA, the CDR3 is TGTGCCAGCAGCCCCCGGCAGCGGGGGGGCAATGAGCAGTTCTTC.

The chain uses TRBV25-1 and TRBJ1-5, with D maybe TRBD1 (5 bases). V lost 6 bases to trimming and J lost 3 bases, with 15 bases between them. The germline CDR1 and CDR2 sequences are MGHDK and SYGVNS. The CDR3 sequence is 15 residues long. The CDR3 protein is CASSGSSGINQPQHF. The CDR3 region has the DNA TGTGCCAGCAGCGGATCGTCAGGGATCAATCAGCCCCAGCATTTT.

This clone was seen only once. The chain carries TRBV25-1 and TRBJ2-5; D is perhaps TRBD1 (5 bases). CDR1 and CDR2 (germline): MGHDK, SYGVNS. V lost 1 base to trimming and J lost 5 bases, with 17 bases between them. The CDR3 has 16 amino acids. The CDR3 reads CASSEFADTSWETQYF. The CDR3 bases are TGTGCCAGCAGTGAATTCGCGGACACTTCCTGGGAGACCCAGTACTTC. Variable domain in full (rest from reference TRBV25-1 and TRBJ2-5): EADIYQTPRYLVIGTGKKITLECSQTMGHDKMYWYQQDPGMELHLIHYSYGVNSTEKGDLSSESTVSRIRTEHFPLTLESARPSHTSQYLCASSEFADTSWETQYFGPGTRLLVL.

The genes are TRBV27 and TRBJ1-2; 8 bases fit TRBD1. The CDR3 runs 13 residues. V lost 3 bases and J lost 8; bases outside the gene matches: 5. Germline values: CDR1 MNHEY, CDR2 SMNVEV (reference sequence). This CDR3 reads CASSFQGAWGYTF. Here the CDR3 DNA reads TGTGCCAGCAGTTTCCAGGGGGCTTGGGGCTACACCTTC.

The chain employs TRBV7-9 and TRBJ2-5; D might be TRBD2 (5 bases). Germline assignment: CDR1 SEHNR and CDR2 FQNEAQ (reference sequence). The CDR3 is 11 amino acids. V was clipped by 4 bases and J by 14 bases, with 14 bases between them. CDR3 coding DNA: TGTGCCAGCAGCTCTACCGGGATTCCTTACTTC. Translating it yields CASSSTGIPYF.

V usage is TRBV6-5 and J usage is TRBJ1-2, with D perhaps matching TRBD1 (5 bases). V was clipped by 2 bases and J by 8 bases, with 18 bases between them. CDR1 MNHEY and CDR2 SVGAGI come from the germline V gene. There are 15 residues in the CDR3. CDR3 coding DNA: TGTGCCAGCAGTTACCGTGCATATAGGAGACAGGGCTACACCTTC. Its protein is CASSYRAYRRQGYTF.

The chain has TRBV5-4 and TRBJ2-5, with 10 nucleotides matching TRBD1. The CDR3 extends over 17 amino acids. J gave up 5 bases and V 3 bases, and 13 bases lay outside the gene matches. From germline, CDR1 is SGHNT and CDR2 YYREEE (reference sequence). The DNA of the CDR3 is TGTGCCAGCAGCTGGTCGACAGGGGGCGGCGGAGTGGAGACCCAGTACTTC. This sequence encodes CASSWSTGGGGVETQYF.

J is TRBJ2-2 and V is TRBV11-3; 7 bases align to TRBD2. Losses at the gene ends were 3 bases for V and 3 bases for J; bases not matched to a gene: 4. Germline values: CDR1 SGHNT, CDR2 YENEEA. The CDR3 has 15 residues. CDR3 coding DNA: TGTGCCAGCAGCTTCGGCGGGAGTGACACCGGGGAGCTGTTTTTT. Translation: CASSFGGSDTGELFF.

This chain joins TRBV19 and TRBJ2-2; TRBD1 might be the D (7 bases). V was pared by 9 bases and J by 7 bases, with 18 bases between. Germline assignment: CDR1 LNHDA and CDR2 SQIVND (reference sequence). The CDR3 loop spans 14 amino acids. This CDR3 is CASGGGHRGGELFF. The CDR3 bases are TGTGCCAGCGGAGGGGGCCATCGGGGCGGGGAGCTGTTTTTT.

This chain uses TRBV28 with TRBJ1-4; 7 bases are shared with TRBD1. Germline loops: CDR1 MDHEN, CDR2 SYDVKM. Trimming at V came to 3 bases and at J to 7 bases, leaving 5 bases not matched to a gene. The length of the CDR3 is 14 residues. The CDR3 DNA sequence: TGTGCCAGCAGTTTTCAAGGGGGCTCTGAAAAACTGTTTTTT. Its translation is CASSFQGGSEKLFF.

The table lists this clone with a count of one. This sequence joins TRBV21-1 and TRBJ1-5; whether TRBD1, the table's D call, matches the DNA was not checked. TRBV21-1 is flagged as a pseudogene. The CDR3 contains 16 residues. CDR3 in DNA: TGTGCCAGCAGCCTGACGGACAGGGAAAGCAATCAGCCCCAGCATTTT. Translating it yields CASSLTDRESNQPQHF.

The chain combines TRBV2 with TRBJ2-3; 9 nucleotides agree with TRBD2. This CDR3 is 14 amino acids long. Germline V CDR1 and CDR2: SNHLY, FYNNEI. With V trimmed by 6 bases and J by 4 bases, 5 bases remained unmatched. CDR3: CASRTRGGPDTQYF. DNA of the CDR3: TGTGCCAGCAGAACGCGGGGGGGCCCAGATACGCAGTATTTT. Combining the CDR3 with reference TRBV2 and TRBJ2-3 gives the whole variable domain EPEVTQTPSHQVTQMGQEVILRCVPISNHLYFYWYRQILGQKVEFLVSFYNNEISEKSEIFDDQFSVERPDGSNFTLKIRSTKLEDSAMYFCASRTRGGPDTQYFGPGTRLTVL.

There are a few counts of this clone. V gene TRBV30 combines with J gene TRBJ1-1, with TRBD1 matching 10 bases. With 3 bases clipped from V and 3 bases from J, the junction kept 10 bases outside the gene matches. The CDR3 extends over 16 amino acids. The germline CDR1 and CDR2 sequences are GTSNPN and SVGIG (reference sequence). The CDR3 sequence is CAWSRWTGGSDTEAFF. CDR3 nucleotide sequence: TGTGCCTGGAGCCGCTGGACAGGGGGGTCAGACACTGAAGCTTTCTTT.

The chain carries TRBV2 and TRBJ1-2; TRBD1 is a possible D gene (5 bases). The CDR3 spans 12 residues. Germline CDR1 and CDR2: SNHLY and FYNNEI. V lost 7 bases to trimming and J lost 6 bases, with 12 bases between them. Here the CDR3 DNA reads TGTGCCAGCATCCCGTCAGGGCATGGCTACACCTTC. Residues: CASIPSGHGYTF. Full variable domain (outside the CDR3, taken from reference TRBV2 and TRBJ1-2): EPEVTQTPSHQVTQMGQEVILRCVPISNHLYFYWYRQILGQKVEFLVSFYNNEISEKSEIFDDQFSVERPDGSNFTLKIRSTKLEDSAMYFCASIPSGHGYTFGSGTRLTVV.

V usage is TRBV11-2 and J usage is TRBJ2-3; D is unresolved. The length of the CDR3 is 15 residues. V was cut by 2 bases and J by 4 bases, with 13 bases left in between. Germline CDR1 SGHAT, CDR2 FQNNGV. The CDR3: CASSLRLSSPDTQYF. CDR3 nucleotide sequence: TGTGCCAGCAGCTTACGACTCTCGTCCCCAGATACGCAGTATTTT.

The chain has TRBV30 and TRBJ2-1; tentative D call: TRBD2 (5 bases). The CDR3 is 13 residues long. Per germline, CDR1 GTSNPN and CDR2 SVGIG (reference sequence). Trimming stripped 5 bases from V and 5 bases from J, with 13 bases between. The CDR3 region is CAWAPGSNNEQFF. DNA of the CDR3: TGTGCCTGGGCCCCGGGGTCGAACAATGAGCAGTTCTTC.

CDR3 coding DNA: TGCGCCAGCAAGAACCTAGCGGGGGGGACAGATACGCAGTATTTT. Its protein product is CASKNLAGGTDTQYF. The chain links TRBV5-1 to TRBJ2-3; 12 positions agree with TRBD2. The CDR3 covers 15 residues. From germline, CDR1 is SGHRS and CDR2 YFSETQ. After removal of 6 bases from V and 3 bases from J, the junction contained 5 bases not matched to a gene. Full variable domain (missing parts from reference TRBV5-1 and TRBJ2-3): KAGVTQTPRYLIKTRGQQVTLSCSPISGHRSVSWYQQTPGQGLQFLFEYFSETQRNKGNFPGRFSGRQFSNSRSEMNVSTLELGDSALYLCASKNLAGGTDTQYFGPGTRLTVL.

The V call is TRBV7-2, the J call TRBJ2-3; 14 bases align to TRBD2. Trimming at V came to 0 bases and at J to 4 bases, leaving 6 bases not matched to a gene. The CDR3 runs to 18 residues. Germline V gene lookup returns CDR1 SGHTA and CDR2 FQGNSA. CDR3 nucleotide sequence: TGTGCCAGCAGCTTAGCGTCCGGGACTAGCGGGGGTGCAGATACGCAGTATTTT. Translating gives CASSLASGTSGGADTQYF. Variable domain in full (rest from reference TRBV7-2 and TRBJ2-3): GAGVSQSPSNKVTEKGKDVELRCDPISGHTALYWYRQSLGQGLEFLIYFQGNSAPDKSGLPSDRFSAERTGGSVSTLTIQRTQQEDSAVYLCASSLASGTSGGADTQYFGPGTRLTVL.

This chain connects TRBV11-2 to TRBJ2-5; D not resolved. The CDR3 spans 12 residues. Germline V gene data show CDR1 as SGHAT and CDR2 as FQNNGV. V lost 6 bases and J lost 5, with 10 bases in between. The CDR3, as DNA: TGTGCCAGCAGTAGTCAATGGGAGACCCAGTACTTC. Protein product: CASSSQWETQYF.

This clone was picked up one time. The chain has TRBV7-9 and TRBJ1-5; TRBD1 is a possible D gene (6 bases). The CDR3 is made up of 11 amino acids. V lost 5 bases and J lost 13, with 12 bases in between. The germline gives CDR1 SEHNR, CDR2 FQNEAQ (reference sequence). CDR3 loop: CASSAMGQQHF. The CDR3 DNA reads TGTGCCAGCAGCGCCATGGGACAACAGCATTTT. Drawing the rest from reference TRBV7-9 and TRBJ1-5, the complete variable domain is DTGVSQNPRHKITKRGQNVTFRCDPISEHNRLYWYRQTLGQGPEFLTYFQNEAQLEKSRLLSDRFSAERPKGSFSTLEIQRTEQGDSAMYLCASSAMGQQHFGDGTRLSIL.

V and J are TRBV30 and TRBJ2-1; maybe TRBD2 (5 bases). Trimming shortened V by 0 bases and J by 5 bases, and 14 bases separated the two germline ends. The CDR3 is made up of 15 amino acids. Germline-derived CDR1 and CDR2 are GTSNPN and SVGIG (reference sequence). The CDR3 coding sequence is TGTGCCTGGAGTGTATTAGCTAGCCTGAACAATGAGCAGTTCTTC. Its translation: CAWSVLASLNNEQFF.

The V and J genes are TRBV5-1 and TRBJ1-6, with 10 bases matching TRBD1. CDR1 and CDR2 (germline): SGHRS, YFSETQ. There are 16 residues in the CDR3. V gave up 4 bases and J gave up 3 bases; unmatched junction bases: 4. DNA of the CDR3: TGCGCCAGCAGCCCGGGACAGGGGAGCTATAATTCACCCCTCCACTTT. It translates to CASSPGQGSYNSPLHF.

V gene TRBV6-5 combines with J gene TRBJ2-2; no reliable D call. The V end was cut by 2 bases, the J end by 4 bases, with 14 bases between. CDR1 and CDR2 from the germline V gene are MNHEY and SVGAGI. The CDR3 totals 16 residues. The CDR3 region is CASSYRSTAGTGELFF. The DNA for the CDR3 is TGTGCCAGCAGTTACAGGTCCACCGCAGGCACCGGGGAGCTGTTTTTT.

The rearrangement joins TRBV28 to TRBJ2-5, with D hard to call. CDR1 is MDHEN, CDR2 SYDVKM, per germline. The CDR3 is 10 amino acids. V lost 6 bases, J lost 14 bases, and 13 bases lay in between. The CDR3 protein is CASREAEFYF. DNA of the CDR3: TGTGCCAGCAGAGAGGCCGAGTTTTACTTC.

The J gene is TRBJ2-2, the V gene TRBV19; D is unresolved. CDR3 length: 12 amino acids. The germline gives CDR1 LNHDA, CDR2 SQIVND (reference sequence). This CDR3 reads CCSGFNTGELFF. The CDR3 DNA reads TGTTGCTCCGGGTTTAACACCGGGGAGCTGTTTTTT.

This clone was counted only a few times. This chain links TRBV7-3 with TRBJ1-5; D gene ambiguous. Per the germline V gene, CDR1 is SGHTA and CDR2 is FQGTGA. CDR3 length: 11 residues. The V gene lost 5 bases and the J gene lost 11 bases, with 10 bases spanning the gap. The CDR3 loop reads CASSRRLAQHF. CDR3 nucleotide sequence: TGTGCCAGCAGCCGCCGACTGGCCCAGCATTTT.